Sequencing of this TCR beta chain was carried out in a study of T cell clusters in autoimmune cytopenias. Study outcomes and limitations: TRB repertoire shifts in secondary cytopenia and chronic lymphocytic leukemia mostly reflected lymphoma, not autoimmunity.

The CDR3 runs to 18 residues. Per the germline V gene, CDR1 is SGHNT and CDR2 is YYREEE (reference sequence). Multiplex touch-down PCR amplified TRB using TRB-A and TRB-B pools in one tube. Using the multiplex PCR reads, TCRdb records one entry per CDR3 protein without DNA. Its table lists fewer than 8,500 distinct CDR3 sequences. Comment on this clonotype: Antigen: not known.

Tens of thousands of genome equivalents of blood DNA were amplified for TRB. Sequences were obtained from peripheral blood. The V call is TRBV5-4, the J call TRBJ2-7; no DNA is available, so the TRBD1 call from TCRdb remains unchecked. The sequence derives from a human donor with an autoimmune cytopenia or autoimmune hepatitis (not recorded which). CDR3 region: CASSLAQRWGQGSYEQYF.